A single sample is the source of the 20 T cell receptor beta chains below, sequenced in a study of blood T cells in healthy people across ages. Primed by a sample-barcoded 5' primer and a J-beta primer mix, a second PCR proceeded for roughly 6 to 12 cycles. A single record per CDR3 protein comes from TCRdb applying MiXCR to the 5' RACE reads. The repertoire includes roughly 830,000 distinct CDR3 sequences, 60% to 80% of them detected once, and roughly 25% sits in the top ten. Sequenced material: blood. The receptors were sampled from a man aged 30 to 45 in good health.

The chain links TRBV7-9 to TRBJ1-4, with unresolved D. This CDR3 is built from 13 residues. Germline V gene sequence: CDR1 SEHNR, CDR2 FQNEAQ (reference sequence). Trimming took 7 bases from V and 8 from J, leaving 14 bases between them. The CDR3 protein is CASTLTSGEKLFF. The CDR3 nucleotides read TGTGCCAGCACCCTAACATCGGGAGAAAAACTGTTTTTT.

The rearrangement uses TRBV29-1 and TRBJ1-1, with a possible D match to TRBD1 (6 bases). Germline CDR1 is SQVTM and CDR2 is ANQGSEA. V was cut by 5 bases and J by 4 bases, with 17 bases left in between. This CDR3 has 14 amino acids. CDR3 sequence reads: CSVTVRGAGTEAFF. CDR3 coding DNA: TGCAGCGTTACCGTGAGGGGGGCCGGCACTGAAGCTTTCTTT.

The chain couples TRBV29-1 to TRBJ2-1; D might be TRBD2 (5 bases). V lost 7 bases and J lost 6, with 13 bases in between. Germline V gene lookup returns CDR1 SQVTM and CDR2 ANQGSEA. CDR3 length: 12 residues. CDR3 sequence reads: CSETGNPNEQFF. The DNA for the CDR3 is TGCAGCGAAACGGGGAACCCCAATGAGCAGTTCTTC.

This clonotype turned up a few times. The chain is built from TRBV6-2 or TRBV6-3 and TRBJ2-1; 11 bases are a match to TRBD1. The CDR3 covers 18 residues. Germline lookup yields CDR1 MNHEY and CDR2 SVGEGT. With V trimmed by 3 bases and J by 7 bases, 14 bases remained unmatched. The CDR3 DNA reads as TGTGCCAGCAGTTATTATGGGACAGGGGGGGGCCTCCGGAATGAGCAGTTCTTC. It is translated as CASSYYGTGGGLRNEQFF.

This clonotype occurred once. At one end, the junction sequence differs from germline, possibly due to a read error. This chain links TRBV5-1 with TRBJ2-3, with D possibly TRBD1 on 6 matching bases. Germline V gene lookup returns CDR1 SGHRS and CDR2 YFSETQ. This CDR3 has 15 amino acids. The CDR3 region is CASSPSRDNTDMQYF. DNA of the CDR3: TGCGCCAGCAGCCCTTCCCGGGACAACACAGATATGCAGTATTTT.

This clonotype showed up just once. The chain uses TRBV28 and TRBJ2-5, with 7 positions matching TRBD1. Germline trimming cut 5 bases from V and 11 bases from J; bases unmatched to any gene: 11. From germline, CDR1 is MDHEN and CDR2 SYDVKM. The CDR3 consists of 13 residues. The CDR3 coding sequence is TGTGCCAGCAGTACAGGGGCACCCTACGGGCAGTACTTC. This encodes CASSTGAPYGQYF.

The rearrangement joins TRBV7-3 to TRBJ2-3; maybe TRBD1 (6 bases). The germline V gene encodes CDR1 SGHTA and CDR2 FQGTGA. This CDR3 has 13 residues. Trimming removed 0 bases at V and 6 bases at J, with 7 bases between. The CDR3 coding sequence is TGTGCCAGCAGCTTAACTGGGGGCGATACGCAGTATTTT. Protein sequence: CASSLTGGDTQYF.

The V gene is TRBV20-1, the J gene TRBJ2-3; D is uncertain. This CDR3 comprises 13 residues. Germline CDR1 and CDR2: DFQATT and SNEGSKA (reference sequence). CDR3 nucleotide sequence: TGCAGCGGAGTTCAGAGCCGCACAGATACGCAGTATTTT. It translates to CSGVQSRTDTQYF.

CDR3: CASSYEGTSVSHEQYF. The CDR3 DNA is TGTGCCAGCAGCTACGAAGGGACTAGCGTCTCACATGAGCAGTACTTC. The chain carries TRBV12-3 or TRBV12-4 and TRBJ2-5, with TRBD2 matching over 10 bases. This CDR3 is built from 16 residues. Trimming removed 6 bases from V and 11 bases from J; junction bases left unmatched: 18.

The chain links TRBV6-5 to TRBJ1-2; D is unclear. Germline CDR1 MNHEY, CDR2 SVGAGI. The CDR3 is 14 residues long. The ends were cut back, 0 bases at V and 2 bases at J, with 7 bases in the middle. CDR3 DNA sequence: TGTGCCAGCAGTTACTCGATTGTAAACTATGGCTACACCTTC. This gives the protein CASSYSIVNYGYTF.

This clonotype has only one observation. The chain employs TRBV7-8 and TRBJ2-1; a possible D gene is TRBD1 (5 bases). CDR1 and CDR2 from the germline V gene are SGHVS and FQNEAQ. The CDR3 spans 16 residues. Between the trimmed V and J ends, which lost 1 base and 2 bases, there was a span of 12 bases. The chain's CDR3 is CASSLGGRVAYNEQFF. The CDR3 DNA is TGTGCCAGCAGCTTAGGAGGCAGGGTCGCCTACAATGAGCAGTTCTTC.

The chain is built from TRBV3-1 and TRBJ2-5; no reliable D call. Looked up from germline, CDR1 is LGHDT and CDR2 is YNNKEL (reference sequence). There are 14 residues in the CDR3. With 0 bases removed from V and 6 bases from J, the gap between germline ends came to 11 bases. The CDR3 protein is CASSQDPASKTQYF. The CDR3 coding sequence is TGTGCCAGCAGCCAAGATCCGGCGTCGAAGACCCAGTACTTC.

This clonotype showed up just a few times. V is TRBV15 and J is TRBJ1-6; 11 bases fit TRBD1. Looked up from germline, CDR1 is LNHNV and CDR2 is YYDKDF (reference sequence). V was clipped by 3 bases and J by 6 bases; unmatched bases: 1. CDR3 length: 15 amino acids. The CDR3 sequence is CATSRDRGPNSPLHF. The CDR3 bases are TGTGCCACCAGCAGGGACAGGGGGCCTAATTCACCCCTCCACTTT. The whole variable domain, remainder taken from reference TRBV15 and TRBJ1-6, is DAMVIQNPRYQVTQFGKPVTLSCSQTLNHNVMYWYQQKSSQAPKLLFHYYDKDFNNEADTPDNFQSRRPNTSFCFLDIRSPGLGDTAMYLCATSRDRGPNSPLHFGNGTRLTVT.

The chain combines TRBV9 with TRBJ2-1; weak D call: TRBD2 (5 bases). Trimming stripped 0 bases from V and 8 bases from J, with 12 bases between. Per the germline V gene, CDR1 is SGDLS and CDR2 is YYNGEE. The CDR3 extends over 14 amino acids. This CDR3 is CASSVGADGDEQFF. The CDR3 region has the DNA TGTGCCAGCAGCGTAGGAGCGGACGGGGATGAGCAGTTCTTC.

The chain joins TRBV7-2 to TRBJ2-4; 9 nucleotides line up with TRBD2. The J call could be wrong; TRBJ2-7 is a better fit for the DNA end. This CDR3 is 17 amino acids long. Germline values: CDR1 SGHTA, CDR2 FQGNSA. The CDR3 coding sequence is TGTGCCAGCAGCTTAGGTACTAGCGGGCCGAACGGCCGCGAGCAGTACTTC. Its translation: CASSLGTSGPNGREQYF.

With regard to this clonotype: Germline and junction disagree at one end, which may indicate a read error. The chain links TRBV5-5 to TRBJ2-5; a weak D match, TRBD2 (5 bases). Looked up from germline, CDR1 is SGHKS and CDR2 is YYEKEE (reference sequence). This CDR3 region has 13 residues. The CDR3 sequence is CASGLDRGETQYF. CDR3 in DNA: TGTGCCAGCGGCTTGGACCGGGGAGAGACCCAGTACTTC.

The chain employs TRBV9 and TRBJ2-4; 8 bases map to TRBD1. The DNA end favors TRBJ2-7, so the J call may be wrong. The CDR3 totals 16 residues. The germline CDR1 and CDR2 sequences are SGDLS and YYNGEE. The CDR3 spells CASSAGQGLRSYEQYF. CDR3 DNA sequence: TGTGCCAGCAGCGCCGGACAGGGATTGAGGTCCTACGAGCAGTACTTC.

This sequence joins TRBV7-3 and TRBJ1-4; D remains ambiguous. CDR1 SGHTA and CDR2 FQGTGA come from the germline V gene. The CDR3 contains 17 residues. V gave up 5 bases and J gave up 5 bases, with 21 bases separating them. The CDR3 nucleotides are TGTGCCAGCAGCCCCACCCATCGACGGCGGATGAATGAAAAACTGTTTTTT. As protein: CASSPTHRRRMNEKLFF.

The chain joins TRBV4-3 to TRBJ1-6, with D possibly being TRBD1 (5 bases). Germline V lookup: CDR1 LGHNA, CDR2 YSLEER. The V end was cut by 2 bases, the J end by 5 bases, with 16 bases between. This CDR3 is built from 17 residues. The CDR3 loop is CASSQSPGTDNNSPLHF. The CDR3 nucleotides are TGCGCCAGCAGCCAAAGTCCAGGGACCGACAATAATTCACCCCTCCACTTT.

The chain carries TRBV9 and TRBJ2-1; tentative D call: TRBD2 (5 bases). Trimming took 0 bases from V and 4 from J, leaving 14 bases between them. Germline CDR1 and CDR2: SGDLS and YYNGEE. The CDR3 totals 16 residues. CDR3: CASSVDRESAYNEQFF. The CDR3 DNA follows: TGTGCCAGCAGCGTAGATAGGGAGTCAGCTTACAATGAGCAGTTCTTC.